This entry describes one T cell receptor (beta chain). What it binds is not known. This sample is drawn from a study of shared clonotypes between healthy human individuals. Study summary: The people who gave samples were two women and a few men aged 18 to 49. Regarding the study as a whole: There were few donors, and this limited the genetic and exposure-history diversity represented.

Each PCR replicate run on unsorted PBMC took in approximately 310 ng DNA, about 29,000 T cell genomes. The method was immunoSEQ multiplex PCR; TCRdb's version includes in-frame clones alone and lacks a portion of them. The sample contains around 510,000 clones, around three quarters of which appear only once. Per the germline V gene, CDR1 is SGHTS and CDR2 is YDEGEE. The CDR3 has 13 residues. The V gene lost 3 bases and the J gene lost 10 bases, with 14 bases spanning the gap. The sequence was collected from a woman aged 40 to 50 in good health. Some clones in this sample may be carry-over from other donors' samples. The chain uses TRBV5-8 and TRBJ2-1, with TRBD2 as a possible D gene (6 bases). Sequenced sample: PBMCs. CDR3 sequence reads: CASSYGLPIEQFF. The CDR3 DNA follows: TGTGCCAGCAGCTACGGACTACCAATAGAGCAGTTCTTC.